This TCR beta chain stems from a study of T-cell reconstitution after alpha-beta-depleted transplantation in children. A TCRbeta library incorporating unique molecular identifiers was prepared. In TCRdb, the PCR reads were re-called with MiXCR into one record per CDR3 protein. This table holds hundreds of thousands of distinct CDR3 sequences, around 12% found once. Germline CDR1 DFQATT, CDR2 SNEGSKA (reference sequence). CDR3 length equals 18 residues. The trim removed 0 bases at V and 0 bases at J, leaving 9 bases unmatched. This clonotype has just a few counts. Its antigen is undetermined. Findings and caveats of the study: The origin of alpha-beta T cells about two months after transplant was reportedly several hundred expanded graft clones. TCRbeta diversity was high at day 60 in some patients (a result of surviving recipient T cells and thymic progenitors).

Sequences were derived from PBMCs, sampled before TCRalphabeta/CD19-depleted stem cell transplant. This TCR was sampled from a girl aged 2 to 9 with congenital amegakaryocytic thrombocytopenia, due to receive a stem cell transplant. The chain combines TRBV20-1 with TRBJ2-1; 9 bases are a match to TRBD2. CDR3 sequence: CSAREASAGGASYNEQFF. CDR3 DNA sequence: TGCAGTGCTAGAGAAGCGTCTGCGGGAGGGGCCTCCTACAATGAGCAGTTCTTC.